One and the same sample provided the 15 T cell receptor beta chains below, sequenced in a study of beta chain features in type 1 diabetes. Every isolated RNA sample was fully reverse transcribed, so sequencing captured expressed TCRB transcripts. Sequenced by immunoSEQ multiplex PCR; TCRdb stores in-frame clones only, minus some. The sample lists about 290,000 clones; roughly 8% were seen once. The sequenced material came from central memory CD4+ T cells from blood. The source of these receptors is a woman under 30 in good health.

This clone has a handful of counts. The chain couples TRBV6-4 to TRBJ2-2; D is unclear. This CDR3 is 13 amino acids long. The germline V gene has CDR1 MRHNA and CDR2 SNTAGT. The V gene lost 4 bases and the J gene lost 6 bases, with 9 bases spanning the gap. The CDR3 region is CASSGSGAGELFF. Written as DNA, the CDR3 is TGTGCCAGCAGTGGTTCTGGGGCCGGGGAGCTGTTTTTT.

In its sample, this clone was seen many times. The chain carries TRBV19 and TRBJ2-3; possibly TRBD1 for D (7 bases). There are 15 residues in the CDR3. CDR1 and CDR2 (germline): LNHDA, SQIVND (reference sequence). With 7 bases removed from V and 11 bases from J, the gap between germline ends came to 25 bases. This CDR3 is CASMRAQGGRNKQYF. CDR3 DNA sequence: TGTGCCAGTATGCGGGCGCAGGGGGGCAGGAATAAGCAGTATTTT.

This clone has more than one count but fewer than ten. V and J are TRBV2 and TRBJ1-6, with D hard to call. V was trimmed by 7 bases and J by 4 bases, leaving 8 bases between them. CDR3 size: 13 residues. CDR1 is SNHLY and CDR2 is FYNNEI in the germline V gene. CDR3 in amino acids: CASKGEYNSPLHF. The DNA for the CDR3 is TGTGCCAGCAAGGGCGAGTATAATTCACCCCTCCACTTT.

V gene TRBV29-1 combines with J gene TRBJ2-6; TRBD1 aligns across 7 bases. The V gene's germline CDR1 is SQVTM and CDR2 ANQGSEA. The J segment lost 2 bases and the V segment lost 4 bases, leaving 5 bases of the junction unmatched. This CDR3 is built from 15 residues. The CDR3 reads CSVGAGGTGANVLTF. The CDR3 DNA reads TGCAGCGTTGGCGCAGGGGGAACTGGGGCCAACGTCCTGACTTTC.

The chain carries TRBV5-1 and TRBJ2-3, with D unclear. The CDR3 length is 12 residues. Germline V gene sequence: CDR1 SGHRS, CDR2 YFSETQ. Trimming stripped 0 bases from V and 9 bases from J, with 8 bases between. This CDR3 is CASSLAGETQYF. The CDR3 nucleotides read TGCGCCAGCAGCTTGGCGGGTGAGACGCAGTATTTT.

There are a few counts of this clone. This chain joins TRBV7-9 and TRBJ2-4; D is possibly TRBD2 (6 bases). CDR1 is SEHNR and CDR2 is FQNEAQ in the germline V gene (reference sequence). CDR3 size: 14 residues. V was cut by 3 bases and J by 7 bases, with 13 bases left in between. CDR3 DNA: TGTGCCAGCAGCTTCTGGGGAGGAGAGAACATTCAGTACTTC. Translated, it gives CASSFWGGENIQYF.

This clone showed up many times. CDR3 in DNA: TGTGCCAGCAGCTTTCAGGCTTTACGAGGAGAGCAGTACTTC. Amino acids: CASSFQALRGEQYF. This chain joins TRBV9 and TRBJ2-7; the D is unclear. The length of the CDR3 is 14 residues. Germline V gives CDR1 SGDLS, CDR2 YYNGEE. The V end was cut by 4 bases, the J end by 7 bases, with 18 bases between.

The rearrangement uses TRBV7-8 and TRBJ1-5; D ambiguous. The germline V gene has CDR1 SGHVS and CDR2 FQNEAQ. V gave up 8 bases and J gave up 0 bases, with 14 bases separating them. The CDR3 has 15 amino acids. CDR3 in amino acids: CASEETGFSNQPQHF. The CDR3 nucleotides are TGTGCCAGCGAAGAGACGGGTTTTAGCAATCAGCCCCAGCATTTT.

This clone turned up a few times. The chain combines TRBV23-1 with TRBJ2-1, with 8 positions matching TRBD2. TRBV23-1 is identified as an open reading frame with a role that is uncertain. Unmatched junction bases numbered 17, after V lost 6 bases and J lost 7 bases. This CDR3 is built from 17 residues. In DNA, the CDR3 is TGCGCCAGCAGCACCGTCCCGGGGGGGCCGGCTCCTAATGAGCAGTTCTTC. Translated, it gives CASSTVPGGPAPNEQFF.

The chain employs TRBV5-1 and TRBJ1-5, with TRBD1 matching 9 bases. This CDR3 comprises 13 residues. Germline assignment: CDR1 SGHRS and CDR2 YFSETQ. V shed 3 bases, J shed 6 bases, and the junction held 1 base outside the gene matches. Here the CDR3 reads CASSWGQGQPQHF. The CDR3 region has the DNA TGCGCCAGCAGCTGGGGACAGGGTCAGCCCCAGCATTTT.

The chain combines TRBV29-1 with TRBJ2-1, with TRBD2 matching 14 bases. V lost 7 bases and J lost 8; bases outside the gene matches: 4. Germline V gene sequence: CDR1 SQVTM, CDR2 ANQGSEA. This CDR3 contains 13 residues. In DNA form, the CDR3 reads TGCAGCGGGACTAGCGGGAGGTCGGATGAGCAGTTCTTC. This codes for CSGTSGRSDEQFF.

This clone was observed a few times. The J gene is TRBJ1-2, the V gene TRBV29-1, with D unclear. This CDR3 is built from 10 residues. The V gene's germline CDR1 is SQVTM and CDR2 ANQGSEA. Between the trimmed V and J ends, which lost 7 bases and 9 bases, there was a span of 12 bases. DNA of the CDR3: TGCAGCGCTGACCCGGATAGCTACACCTTC. This gives the protein CSADPDSYTF.

This clone was recorded a few times. The chain couples TRBV5-4 to TRBJ2-3, with D perhaps matching TRBD1 or TRBD2 (5 bases each). Trimming cost V 0 bases and J 1 base, with 9 bases left between them. Germline CDR1 SGHNT, CDR2 YYREEE (reference sequence). This CDR3 contains 15 residues. The DNA for the CDR3 is TGTGCCAGCAGCTTGGGGGGGACGGGCACAGATACGCAGTATTTT. Translated: CASSLGGTGTDTQYF.

The J gene is TRBJ2-3, the V gene TRBV7-2; D might be TRBD1 or TRBD2, each matching 5 bases. In germline, CDR1 is SGHTA, CDR2 FQGNSA. The CDR3 has 15 amino acids. The V and J ends lost 5 bases and 8 bases respectively, with 20 bases between them. The CDR3 sequence: CASSASGPERGTQYF. The CDR3 coding sequence is TGTGCCAGCAGCGCCTCGGGACCCGAAAGAGGTACGCAGTATTTT.

V and J are TRBV6-4 and TRBJ2-1; TRBD2 matches 9 bases. Germline loops: CDR1 MRHNA, CDR2 SNTAGT. The V gene end was trimmed by 4 bases and the J gene end by 4 bases; junction bases not matched to a gene: 5. This CDR3 is 15 amino acids long. CDR3 bases: TGTGCCAGCAGTGTTAGCGGGAGAGCTTACAATGAGCAGTTCTTC. It codes for CASSVSGRAYNEQFF.